This T cell receptor (beta chain) was recorded in a study of chemoradiotherapy in HPV16-positive cancers. Study-level information: Two HPV16-positive patients' cells yielded candidate HPV-specific clones and common motifs. Study-level points and caveats: The functional HPV-specific definition rests on just two HPV16-positive patients.

The sample holds a few counts of this clone. No antigen is known for it. The repertoire was sequenced with immunoSEQ multiplex PCR; TCRdb's copy has only in-frame clones and lacks some. The data hold around 40,000 clones, with around 82% observed a single time. Trimming took 4 bases from V and 0 from J, leaving 7 bases between them. The CDR3 loop spans 12 amino acids. Germline V gene sequence: CDR1 GTSNPN, CDR2 SVGIG (reference sequence). The sequences come from blood, collected from a patient who underwent chemoradiotherapy. The rearrangement joins TRBV30 to TRBJ2-7, with D unclear. The TCR was taken from a human donor with HPV-associated anogenital cancer. The CDR3 sequence is CAWKASSYEQYF. The CDR3 DNA is TGTGCCTGGAAGGCGAGCTCCTACGAGCAGTACTTC.